A selection of T cell receptor beta chains follows, all from one sample in a study of PD-1 blockade in classical Hodgkin lymphoma. The data were produced by immunoSEQ multiplex PCR, yet TCRdb's version contains in-frame clones alone and is incomplete. The sample lists more than 20,000 clones, around four fifths occurring once. The sequences come from peripheral blood mononuclear cells (PBMCs), collected before the second cycle of nivolumab. Receptors were obtained from a human donor with classical Hodgkin lymphoma. Each CDR3 is given without its conserved first and last residue. The order of the fields is J gene, clone size, D gene, V gene, CDR3 protein. D genes are given only for firm matches. Where a row states a size, it is once, few, many or the class of an expanded clone; other rows omit it.

J gene: TRBJ2-5
clone size: -
D gene: TRBD2
V gene: TRBV5-1
CDR3 protein: ASRQGGLETQY

J gene: TRBJ1-6
clone size: -
D gene: TRBD1
V gene: TRBV5-4
CDR3 protein: ASSLGIQGADSPLH

J gene: TRBJ2-7
clone size: few
D gene: TRBD2
V gene: TRBV30
CDR3 protein: AWKKDGGLAWGYEQY

J gene: TRBJ2-1
clone size: -
D gene: -
V gene: TRBV4-1
CDR3 protein: ASSQERRGYEQF

J gene: TRBJ2-2
clone size: -
D gene: -
V gene: TRBV18
CDR3 protein: ASSPLPLARNTGELF

J gene: TRBJ2-7
clone size: -
D gene: TRBD2
V gene: TRBV14
CDR3 protein: ASSHPGGPYEQY

J gene: TRBJ1-5
clone size: few
D gene: TRBD1
V gene: TRBV19
CDR3 protein: ASWALTGGNQPQH

J gene: TRBJ2-7
clone size: -
D gene: -
V gene: TRBV30
CDR3 protein: AWSVAIYYEQY

J gene: TRBJ2-1
clone size: -
D gene: -
V gene: TRBV1
CDR3 protein: TSSHLIAGDYNEQF

J gene: TRBJ2-1
clone size: -
D gene: TRBD2
V gene: TRBV7-9
CDR3 protein: ASSLGTGLAGYNEQF

J gene: TRBJ2-4
clone size: few
D gene: -
V gene: TRBV30
CDR3 protein: AWTPQEAKNIQY

J gene: TRBJ1-2
clone size: -
D gene: -
V gene: TRBV10-3
CDR3 protein: AISDYRDGYT

J gene: TRBJ2-7
clone size: -
D gene: -
V gene: TRBV27
CDR3 protein: ASSLSLVRPEQY

J gene: TRBJ2-3
clone size: -
D gene: -
V gene: TRBV6-5
CDR3 protein: ASSYRTGTDTQY

J gene: TRBJ1-5
clone size: -
D gene: TRBD1
V gene: TRBV2
CDR3 protein: ASSVNRGNVGQPQH

J gene: TRBJ1-1
clone size: -
D gene: -
V gene: TRBV28
CDR3 protein: ASSLSLGGFTEAF

J gene: TRBJ1-1
clone size: -
D gene: -
V gene: TRBV19
CDR3 protein: ASSRGRSDTEAF